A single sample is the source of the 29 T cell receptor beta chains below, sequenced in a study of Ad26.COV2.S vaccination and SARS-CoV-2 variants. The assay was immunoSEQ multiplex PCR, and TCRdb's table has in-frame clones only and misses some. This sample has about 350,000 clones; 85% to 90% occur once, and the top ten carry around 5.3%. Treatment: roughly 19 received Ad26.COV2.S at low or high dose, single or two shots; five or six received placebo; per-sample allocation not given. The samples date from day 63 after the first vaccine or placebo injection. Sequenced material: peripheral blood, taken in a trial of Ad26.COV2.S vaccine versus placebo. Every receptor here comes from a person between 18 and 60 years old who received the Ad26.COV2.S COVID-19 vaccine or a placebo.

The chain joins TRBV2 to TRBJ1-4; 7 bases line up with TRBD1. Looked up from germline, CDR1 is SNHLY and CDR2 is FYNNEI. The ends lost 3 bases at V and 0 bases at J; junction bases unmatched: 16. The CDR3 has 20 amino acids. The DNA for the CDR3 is TGTGCCAGCAGTGACCGGGCCACAGGGGCCGACGATTCAACTAATGAAAAACTGTTTTTT. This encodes CASSDRATGADDSTNEKLFF.

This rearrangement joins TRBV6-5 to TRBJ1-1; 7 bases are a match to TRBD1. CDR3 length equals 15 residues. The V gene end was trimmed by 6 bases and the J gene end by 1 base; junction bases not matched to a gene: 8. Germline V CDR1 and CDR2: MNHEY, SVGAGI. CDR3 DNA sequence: TGTGCCAGCAGAAAGAGACAGGGCGGGAACACTGAAGCTTTCTTT. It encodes CASRKRQGGNTEAFF.

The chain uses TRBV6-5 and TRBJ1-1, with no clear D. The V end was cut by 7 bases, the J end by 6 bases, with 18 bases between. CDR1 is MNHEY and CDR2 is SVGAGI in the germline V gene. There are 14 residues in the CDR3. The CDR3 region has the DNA TGTGCCAGCATGCCGGGCCCCCGTTACGCTGAAGCTTTCTTT. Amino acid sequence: CASMPGPRYAEAFF.

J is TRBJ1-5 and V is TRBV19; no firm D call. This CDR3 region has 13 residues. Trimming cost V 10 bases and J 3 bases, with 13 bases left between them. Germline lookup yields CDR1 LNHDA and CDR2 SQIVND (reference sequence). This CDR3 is CATAMRDNQPQHF. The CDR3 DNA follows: TGTGCCACCGCCATGCGGGACAATCAGCCCCAGCATTTT.

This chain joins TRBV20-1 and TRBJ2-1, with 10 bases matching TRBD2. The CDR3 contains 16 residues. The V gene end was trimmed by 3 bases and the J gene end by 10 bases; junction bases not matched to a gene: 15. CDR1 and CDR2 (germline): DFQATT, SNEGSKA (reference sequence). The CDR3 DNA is TGCAGTGCTAGTTTGGGCACTAGCGGGGTCAACGGGGAGCAGTTCTTC. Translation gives CSASLGTSGVNGEQFF.

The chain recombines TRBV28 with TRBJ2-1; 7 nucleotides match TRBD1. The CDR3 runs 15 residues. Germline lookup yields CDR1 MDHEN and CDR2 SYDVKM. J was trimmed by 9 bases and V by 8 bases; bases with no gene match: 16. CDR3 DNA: TGTGCCAGCGGGGGCTACCGGGACAGTCTAATTGAGCAGTTCTTC. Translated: CASGGYRDSLIEQFF. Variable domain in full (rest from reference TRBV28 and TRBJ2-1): DVKVTQSSRYLVKRTGEKVFLECVQDMDHENMFWYRQDPGLGLRLIYFSYDVKMKEKGDIPEGYSVSREKKERFSLILESASTNQTSMYLCASGGYRDSLIEQFFGPGTRLTVL.

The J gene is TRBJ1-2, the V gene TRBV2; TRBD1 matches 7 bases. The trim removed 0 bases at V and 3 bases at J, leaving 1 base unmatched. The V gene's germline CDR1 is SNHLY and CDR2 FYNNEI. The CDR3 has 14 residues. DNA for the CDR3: TGTGCCAGCAGTGAAGCCGGGACAGACTATGGCTACACCTTC. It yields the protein CASSEAGTDYGYTF.

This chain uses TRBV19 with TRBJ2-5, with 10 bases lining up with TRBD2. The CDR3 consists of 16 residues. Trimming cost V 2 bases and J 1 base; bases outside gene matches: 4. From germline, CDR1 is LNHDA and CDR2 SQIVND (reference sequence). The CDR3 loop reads CASSIRQREGQETQYF. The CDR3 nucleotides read TGTGCCAGTAGTATAAGGCAGCGGGAGGGCCAAGAGACCCAGTACTTC.

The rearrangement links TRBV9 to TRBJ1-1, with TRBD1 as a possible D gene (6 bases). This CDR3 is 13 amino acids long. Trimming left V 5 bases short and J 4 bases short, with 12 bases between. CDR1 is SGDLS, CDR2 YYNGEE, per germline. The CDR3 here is CASRGGRGTEAFF. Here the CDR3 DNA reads TGTGCCAGCAGAGGGGGAAGGGGCACTGAAGCTTTCTTT. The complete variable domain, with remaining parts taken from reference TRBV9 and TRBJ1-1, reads DSGVTQTPKHLITATGQRVTLRCSPRSGDLSVYWYQQSLDQGLQFLIQYYNGEERAKGNILERFSAQQFPDLHSELNLSSLELGDSALYFCASRGGRGTEAFFGQGTRLTVV.

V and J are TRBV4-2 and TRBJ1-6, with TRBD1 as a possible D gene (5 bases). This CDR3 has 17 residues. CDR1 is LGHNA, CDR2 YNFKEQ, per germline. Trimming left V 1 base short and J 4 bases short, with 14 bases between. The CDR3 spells CASSQGRGNPYNSPLHF. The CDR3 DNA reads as TGTGCCAGCAGCCAAGGTCGGGGGAACCCTTATAATTCACCCCTCCACTTT.

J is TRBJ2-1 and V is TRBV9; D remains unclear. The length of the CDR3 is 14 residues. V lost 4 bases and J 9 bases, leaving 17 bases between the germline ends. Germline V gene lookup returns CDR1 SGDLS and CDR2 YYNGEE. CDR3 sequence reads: CASSKPEFPSEQFF. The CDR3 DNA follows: TGTGCCAGCAGCAAACCGGAGTTTCCCAGTGAGCAGTTCTTC. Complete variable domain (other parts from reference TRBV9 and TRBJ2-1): DSGVTQTPKHLITATGQRVTLRCSPRSGDLSVYWYQQSLDQGLQFLIQYYNGEERAKGNILERFSAQQFPDLHSELNLSSLELGDSALYFCASSKPEFPSEQFFGPGTRLTVL.

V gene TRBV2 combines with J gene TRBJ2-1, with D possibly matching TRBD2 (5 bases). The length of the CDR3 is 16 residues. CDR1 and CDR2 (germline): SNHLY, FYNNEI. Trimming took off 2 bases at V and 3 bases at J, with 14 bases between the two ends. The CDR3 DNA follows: TGTGCCAGCAGTGAAAAGCGTTTTGAGGGCTACAATGAGCAGTTCTTC. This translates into CASSEKRFEGYNEQFF.

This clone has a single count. The CDR3: CASSLGGMLHTDTQYF. The CDR3 DNA is TGTGCCAGCAGCTTGGGTGGAATGCTGCACACAGATACGCAGTATTTT. V is TRBV5-6 and J is TRBJ2-3; D is undetermined. This CDR3 contains 16 residues. The germline V gene has CDR1 SGHDT and CDR2 YYEEEE. V lost 0 bases to trimming and J lost 2 bases, with 13 bases between them.

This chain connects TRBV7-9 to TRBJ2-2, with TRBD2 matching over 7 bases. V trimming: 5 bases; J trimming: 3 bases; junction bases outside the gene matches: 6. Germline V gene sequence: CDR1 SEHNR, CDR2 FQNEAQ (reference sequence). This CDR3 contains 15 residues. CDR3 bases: TGTGCCAGCAGCCCCACTAGCGCTCACACCGGGGAGCTGTTTTTT. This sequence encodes CASSPTSAHTGELFF.

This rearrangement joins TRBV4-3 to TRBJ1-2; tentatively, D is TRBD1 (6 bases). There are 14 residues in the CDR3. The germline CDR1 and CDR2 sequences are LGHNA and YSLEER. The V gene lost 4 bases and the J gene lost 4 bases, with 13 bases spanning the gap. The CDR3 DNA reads TGCGCCAGCAGCCGAGGAACAGGGAGCTATGGCTACACCTTC. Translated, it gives CASSRGTGSYGYTF.

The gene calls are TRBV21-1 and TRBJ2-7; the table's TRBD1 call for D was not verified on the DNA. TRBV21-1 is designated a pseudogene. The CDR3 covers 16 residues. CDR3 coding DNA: TGTGCCAGCAGCAAAGGGAAGGACAGGGTCCCCTACGAGCAGTACTTC. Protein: CASSKGKDRVPYEQYF.

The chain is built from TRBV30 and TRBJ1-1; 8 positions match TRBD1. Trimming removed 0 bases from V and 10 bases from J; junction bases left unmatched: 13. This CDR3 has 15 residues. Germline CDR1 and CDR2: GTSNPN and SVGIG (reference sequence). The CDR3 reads CAWSVVGTGQEGAFF. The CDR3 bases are TGTGCCTGGAGTGTTGTTGGGACAGGACAGGAAGGAGCTTTCTTT.

CDR3 residues: CASSLEAGTNEKLFF. CDR3 in DNA: TGTGCCAGCAGCCTTGAAGCGGGAACTAATGAAAAACTGTTTTTT. The chain joins TRBV6-5 to TRBJ1-4, with D uncertain. The germline V gene encodes CDR1 MNHEY and CDR2 SVGAGI. The CDR3 is 15 amino acids. Between the trimmed V and J ends, which lost 6 bases and 1 base, there was a span of 12 bases.

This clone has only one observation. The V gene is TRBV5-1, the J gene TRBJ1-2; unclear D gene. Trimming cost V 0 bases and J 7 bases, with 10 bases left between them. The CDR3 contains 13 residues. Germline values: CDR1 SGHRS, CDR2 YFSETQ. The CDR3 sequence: CASSLVGDGGYTF. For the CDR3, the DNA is TGCGCCAGCAGCTTGGTAGGCGATGGTGGCTACACCTTC.

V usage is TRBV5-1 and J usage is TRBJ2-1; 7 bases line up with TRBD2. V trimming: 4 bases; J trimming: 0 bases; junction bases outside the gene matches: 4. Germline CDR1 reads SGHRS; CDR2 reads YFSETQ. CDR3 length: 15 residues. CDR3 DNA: TGCGCCAGCAGCCCTAGCGGCCACTCCTACAATGAGCAGTTCTTC. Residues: CASSPSGHSYNEQFF.

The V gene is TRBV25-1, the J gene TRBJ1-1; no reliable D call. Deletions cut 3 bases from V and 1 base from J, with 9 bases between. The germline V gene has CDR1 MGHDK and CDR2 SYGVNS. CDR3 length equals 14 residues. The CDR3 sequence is CASSDPRQNTEAFF. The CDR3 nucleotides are TGTGCCAGCAGTGACCCCCGACAGAACACTGAAGCTTTCTTT.

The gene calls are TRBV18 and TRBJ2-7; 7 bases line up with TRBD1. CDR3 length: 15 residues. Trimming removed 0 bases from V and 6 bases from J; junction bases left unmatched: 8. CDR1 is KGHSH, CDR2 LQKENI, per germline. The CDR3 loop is CASSPPTGIGLEQYF. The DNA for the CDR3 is TGTGCCAGCTCACCACCGACAGGGATTGGGCTCGAGCAGTACTTC.

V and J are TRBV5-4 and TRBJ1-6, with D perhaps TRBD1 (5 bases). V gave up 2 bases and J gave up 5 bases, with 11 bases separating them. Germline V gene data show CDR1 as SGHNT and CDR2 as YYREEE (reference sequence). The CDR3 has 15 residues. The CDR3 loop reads CASSFHLGDNSPLHF. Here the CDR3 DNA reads TGTGCCAGCAGCTTCCACTTGGGGGATAATTCACCCCTCCACTTT.

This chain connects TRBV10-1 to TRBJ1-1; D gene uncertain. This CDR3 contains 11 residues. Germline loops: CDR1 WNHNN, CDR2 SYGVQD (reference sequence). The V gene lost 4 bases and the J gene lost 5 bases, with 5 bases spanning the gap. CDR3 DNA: TGCGCCAGCAGTGGGACGACTGAAGCTTTCTTT. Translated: CASSGTTEAFF.

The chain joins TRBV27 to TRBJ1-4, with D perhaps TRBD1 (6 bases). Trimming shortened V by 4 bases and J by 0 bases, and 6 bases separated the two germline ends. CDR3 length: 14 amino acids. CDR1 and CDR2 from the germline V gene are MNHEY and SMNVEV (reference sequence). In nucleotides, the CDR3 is TGTGCCAGCAGTTACAGGGCAACTAATGAAAAACTGTTTTTT. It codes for CASSYRATNEKLFF.

The CDR3 DNA reads TGTGCCAGTAAGGGGCCGGACTCGAACACCGGGGAGCTGTTTTTT. Translating gives CASKGPDSNTGELFF. The V call is TRBV7-9, the J call TRBJ2-2; D could derive from TRBD1 or TRBD2 (5 bases each). The CDR3 length is 15 residues. Trimming cost V 9 bases and J 0 bases, with 14 bases left between them. Germline V gene lookup returns CDR1 SEHNR and CDR2 FQNEAQ (reference sequence). Full variable domain (rest looked up from reference TRBV7-9 and TRBJ2-2): DTGVSQNPRHKITKRGQNVTFRCDPISEHNRLYWYRQTLGQGPEFLTYFQNEAQLEKSRLLSDRFSAERPKGSFSTLEIQRTEQGDSAMYLCASKGPDSNTGELFFGEGSRLTVL.

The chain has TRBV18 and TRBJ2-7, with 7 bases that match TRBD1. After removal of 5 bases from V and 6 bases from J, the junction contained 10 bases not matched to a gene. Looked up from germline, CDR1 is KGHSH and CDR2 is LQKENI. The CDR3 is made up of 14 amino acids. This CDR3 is CASSTGDRVFEQYF. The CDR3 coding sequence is TGTGCCAGCTCAACCGGTGACAGGGTCTTCGAGCAGTACTTC.

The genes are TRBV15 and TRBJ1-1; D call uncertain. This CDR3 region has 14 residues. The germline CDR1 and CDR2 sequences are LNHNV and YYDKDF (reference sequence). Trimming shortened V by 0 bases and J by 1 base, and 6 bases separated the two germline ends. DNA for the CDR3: TGTGCCACCAGCAGAGAGTTTGGGAACACTGAAGCTTTCTTT. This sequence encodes CATSREFGNTEAFF.

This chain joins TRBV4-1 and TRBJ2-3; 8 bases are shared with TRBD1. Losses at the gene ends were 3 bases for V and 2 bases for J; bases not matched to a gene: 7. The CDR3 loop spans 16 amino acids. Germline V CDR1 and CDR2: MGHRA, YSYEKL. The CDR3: CASSQSRQGPTDTQYF. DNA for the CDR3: TGCGCCAGCAGCCAGTCAAGACAGGGGCCCACAGATACGCAGTATTTT.